This is a list of T cell receptor beta chains from one sample in a study of blood T cells in healthy people across ages. Each CDR3 protein is one row after TCRdb ran MiXCR on the 5' RACE reads. In the table there are 1.5 million to 2 million distinct CDR3 sequences, around half of which are singletons. The sample consisted of blood. The receptors stem from a woman aged 35 to 49 in good health. Both conserved end residues are part of each CDR3. The listing skips clone size in some rows; elsewhere it reads once, few, many or a size class.

j_gene | abundance | v_gene | CDR3aa
TRBJ2-5 | - | TRBV28 | CASSLTVMSGVGETQYF
TRBJ2-3 | - | TRBV4-2 | CASSQDPWRGIGTDTQYF
TRBJ1-1 | - | TRBV20-1 | CRAGGGNTEAFF
TRBJ2-1 | - | TRBV5-1 | CASSLRVSKFGPSYNEQFF
TRBJ2-1 | - | TRBV20-1 | CSARQRTGVYNEQFF
TRBJ2-1 | few | TRBV7-2 | CASRGAGGEQFF
TRBJ2-2 | - | TRBV6-2/TRBV6-3 | CASSSRMSGELFF
TRBJ2-3 | many | TRBV29-1 | CSVEIAGGSTDTQYF
TRBJ1-1 | - | TRBV5-1 | CASSLHPVDGYTEAFF
TRBJ1-6 | - | TRBV20-1 | CSARLPRDVQPLHF
TRBJ1-4 | once | TRBV27 | CASSLYQGREKLFF
TRBJ1-2 | - | TRBV12-3/TRBV12-4 | CASSLPGQLNYGYTF
TRBJ1-2 | few | TRBV7-8 | CASSLGRALRTGYTF
TRBJ2-1 | - | TRBV5-1 | CASSRPRTGLDNEQFF
TRBJ2-7 | - | TRBV20-1 | CSARDLIAYEQYF
TRBJ2-3 | - | TRBV6-5 | CASSYSRGGGATKTDTQYF
TRBJ1-1 | - | TRBV7-9 | CASSPPNGGITEAFF
TRBJ1-4 | - | TRBV29-1 | CSVLLGSYNEKLFF
TRBJ2-5 | few | TRBV7-2 | CASSSLYGTEGETQYF
TRBJ1-5 | - | TRBV6-8 | CASTNQPQHF
TRBJ2-3 | - | TRBV9 | CASSVEPQGTGTDTQYF
TRBJ2-1 | - | TRBV28 | CASRDRSEQFF
TRBJ2-1 | - | TRBV9 | CASSHPIATSGGYNEQFF
TRBJ2-3 | - | TRBV11-3 | CASSLKRTSTQYF
TRBJ1-2 | few | TRBV20-1 | CSARDSAGGYGYTF
TRBJ2-7 | few | TRBV7-9 | CASSYRDQQAYEQYF
TRBJ1-2 | few | TRBV4-3 | CASSQASQGFFNYGYTF
TRBJ2-4 | - | TRBV6-5 | CASSYAGVKDIQYF
TRBJ1-2 | - | TRBV5-8 | CASSFPVVARDGYTF